A selection of T cell receptor beta chains follows, all from one sample in a study of shared clonotypes between healthy human individuals. Produced via immunoSEQ multiplex PCR; TCRdb's table is partial and in-frame only. The data show roughly 500,000 clones, with around 79% seen just once and approximately 13% held by the top ten. The source material was PBMCs. Source of these receptors: a woman in her 40s in good health. Some clones in this sample may be carry-over from other donors' samples. CDR3s include the opening cysteine and the closing phenylalanine or tryptophan. D genes are given only for firm matches. Clone size is not always given. Where it is, it says once, few, many or a class for expanded clones.

j_call v_call d_call clone_size cdr3_nt cdr3_aa
TRBJ2-1 TRBV11-2 TRBD2 few TGTGCCAGCAGCCCACGTGGGCTAGCGGGAAACTATGAGCAGTTCTTC CASSPRGLAGNYEQFF
TRBJ2-7 TRBV7-9 . . TGTGCCAGCAGCTCAGTACCAGGGGTTTCCCGACAATACGAGCAGTACTTC CASSSVPGVSRQYEQYF
TRBJ1-1 TRBV19 TRBD1 . TGTGCCAGTAGTATTCACAGGGGGCTGTCGAACACTGAAGCTTTCTTT CASSIHRGLSNTEAFF
TRBJ2-3 TRBV9 TRBD2 . TGTGCCAGCAGCCTAGGACTAGCGGGAGTACGGGCCACAGATACGCAGTATTTT CASSLGLAGVRATDTQYF
TRBJ1-2 TRBV6-4 . once TGTGCCAGCAGTGACTCGAACGGCTATGGCTACACCTTC CASSDSNGYGYTF
TRBJ2-7 TRBV11-2 . once TGTGCCAGCAGCTTTGGGTCCTTCGCCGACGAGCAGTACTTC CASSFGSFADEQYF
TRBJ2-7 TRBV14 . . TGTGCCAGCAGCCAAGCAGGTGGGGGTGAGCAGTACTTC CASSQAGGGEQYF
TRBJ1-5 TRBV11-3 . few TGTGCCAGCAGCTTAGCCCGGGCCGTCAATCAGCCCCAGCATTTT CASSLARAVNQPQHF
TRBJ2-7 TRBV5-6 . . TGTGCCAGCAGCTTGGACCGGGACGGCGAGCAGTACTTC CASSLDRDGEQYF
TRBJ2-7 TRBV7-2 . . TGTGCCAGCAGCCCCTCCTCCTACGAGCAGTACTTC CASSPSSYEQYF
TRBJ1-4 TRBV15 . . TGTGCCACCAGCAGAGCCGGAGTTGAAAAACTGTTTTTT CATSRAGVEKLFF
TRBJ2-5 TRBV7-9 TRBD2 . TGTGCCAGCAGCGACCCTCGGGCGGGAGGAGAGACCCAGTACTTC CASSDPRAGGETQYF
TRBJ2-1 TRBV7-3 . . TGTGCCAGCAGCTTAGACGGAGGGAGGAATGAGCAGTTCTTC CASSLDGGRNEQFF
TRBJ2-7 TRBV2 TRBD2 . TGTGCCAGCAGTCCGGGACTAGCGGGAGTCTACGAGCAGTACTTC CASSPGLAGVYEQYF
TRBJ2-5 TRBV28 . . TGTGCCAGCAGCCAAACAGGACGTCAAGAGACCCAGTACTTC CASSQTGRQETQYF
TRBJ2-7 TRBV2 TRBD2 . TGTGCCAGCAGTGAACGGACTAGCGGAAACGAGCAGTACTTC CASSERTSGNEQYF
TRBJ2-7 TRBV6-6 TRBD1 . TGTGCCAGCAGTTACTCGACAGGGGAGCAGTACTTC CASSYSTGEQYF
TRBJ1-2 TRBV6-6 TRBD1 once TGTGCCAGCACCAGACAGGGAAAGAACTATGGCTACACCTTC CASTRQGKNYGYTF
TRBJ2-1 TRBV5-6 . many TGTGCCAGCAGGTTTCTGACCGAGGATGGGAATGAGCAGTTCTTC CASRFLTEDGNEQFF
TRBJ2-1 TRBV30 TRBD2 once TGTGCCTGGAAACTCCCGGGACTAGCGGGAGGGCCCAATGAGCAGTTCTTC CAWKLPGLAGGPNEQFF
TRBJ2-6 TRBV28 TRBD1 . TGTGCCAGCAGTTTGGGGACAGGGGGCTCTGGGGCCAACGTCCTGACTTTC CASSLGTGGSGANVLTF
TRBJ2-6 TRBV7-9 TRBD1 . TGTGCCAGCAGCTTACCAGGGGGCGGATCTGGGGCCAACGTCCTGACTTTC CASSLPGGGSGANVLTF
TRBJ1-1 TRBV18 . . TGTGCCAGCTCGGAACCCCCCATGAACACTGAAGCTTTCTTT CASSEPPMNTEAFF
TRBJ2-5 TRBV13 TRBD1 . TGTGCCAGCAGCGGGGGGACAGGGGGTCGGGAGACCCAGTACTTC CASSGGTGGRETQYF
TRBJ1-3 TRBV2 . many TGTGCCAGCAGTCCGGGAGATGGAAACACCATATATTTT CASSPGDGNTIYF
TRBJ1-3 TRBV10-3 TRBD1 . TGTGCCATCAGTGACCCATCAGGGGGTAGAAACACCATATATTTT CAISDPSGGRNTIYF
TRBJ2-7 TRBV5-1 . many TGCGCCAGCAGCACCGTAGGAGCGGACGGAACCTACGAGCAGTACTTC CASSTVGADGTYEQYF
TRBJ2-7 TRBV2 TRBD1 . TGTGCCAGCAACAGGGACAGGGGAATCCCCCAGCAGTACTTC CASNRDRGIPQQYF
TRBJ1-2 TRBV6-5 TRBD1 . TGTGCCAGCCGGACAGGGACCTATGGCTACACCTTC CASRTGTYGYTF
TRBJ2-2 TRBV27 . . TGTGCCAGCAGCCCCTGGGCGGTCCCCGGCGGGGAGCTGTTTTTT CASSPWAVPGGELFF
TRBJ2-1 TRBV19 . . TGTGCCACCGTCCTGTACAATGAGCAGTTCTTC CATVLYNEQFF
TRBJ2-1 TRBV11-2 . once TGTGCCAGCAGTCCGGGACCTACGGTCAATGAGCAGTTCTTC CASSPGPTVNEQFF
TRBJ2-1 TRBV5-4 . . TGTGCCAGCAGCCGGGAGCATTTGGGGCAGTTCTTC CASSREHLGQFF
TRBJ2-3 TRBV4-1 TRBD2 . TGCGCCAGCAGCCGCGTTACTAGCGCTAGCACAGATACGCAGTATTTT CASSRVTSASTDTQYF
TRBJ1-4 TRBV11-1 . . TGTGCCAGCAGCTCCGGACAGTTGAATGAAAAACTGTTTTTT CASSSGQLNEKLFF
TRBJ2-1 TRBV5-1 TRBD2 . TGCGCCAGCAGCGAGGGACTAGCGGGCTTCAATGAGCAGTTCTTC CASSEGLAGFNEQFF
TRBJ1-4 TRBV5-4 . . TGTGCCAGCAGCCCCACCGGGACACCAGAAAAACTGTTTTTT CASSPTGTPEKLFF
TRBJ2-6 TRBV27 TRBD1 . TGTGCCAGCAGTTTACAGGGGGCTGCTGGGGCCAACGTCCTGACTTTC CASSLQGAAGANVLTF
TRBJ1-2 TRBV7-9 . . TGTGCCAGCAGCTTTTTTGAGAATGGCTACACCTTC CASSFFENGYTF
TRBJ2-6 TRBV5-8 . . TGTGCCAGCAGCTTGAATGTCTTCTCTGGGGCCAACGTCCTGACTTTC CASSLNVFSGANVLTF
TRBJ2-1 TRBV27 . . TGTGCCAGCAGTTTAGAACCGATCTCCTACAATGAGCAGTTCTTC CASSLEPISYNEQFF
TRBJ2-3 TRBV11-2 . . TGTGCCAGCAGCTTGGGGACAGATACGCAGTATTTT CASSLGTDTQYF
TRBJ2-5 TRBV29-1 . once TGCAGCGTACTCTTGGAGACCCAGTACTTC CSVLLETQYF
TRBJ2-1 TRBV11-2 TRBD2 . TGTGCCAGCAGCTTAGAGATGGGGGAGGGGTTCTTC CASSLEMGEGFF
TRBJ1-1 TRBV5-1 . . TGCGCCAGCAGCTTGGTTGATATAAACACTGAAGCTTTCTTT CASSLVDINTEAFF
TRBJ2-3 TRBV7-8 . few TGTGCCAGCAGCCCATCTAGCACAGATACGCAGTATTTT CASSPSSTDTQYF